These 23 T cell receptor beta chains share one sample of origin, sequenced in a study of cytomegalovirus exposure and HLA in healthy donors. Data came from immunoSEQ multiplex PCR; TCRdb stores just in-frame clones and leaves some out. The sample yields some 180,000 clones, roughly 86% seen once. The sample comprised PBMCs. The receptors were gathered from a man under 40 in good health and CMV-seropositive.

The rearrangement joins TRBV19 to TRBJ1-2; D remains ambiguous. With 3 bases removed from V and 4 bases from J, the gap between germline ends came to 15 bases. The CDR3 is 15 residues long. Germline CDR1 and CDR2: LNHDA and SQIVND (reference sequence). The CDR3: CASSISTRQTYGYTF. Written as DNA, the CDR3 is TGTGCCAGTAGTATTAGTACCCGGCAAACCTATGGCTACACCTTC.

The V gene is TRBV28, the J gene TRBJ2-5; tentatively, D is TRBD2 (6 bases). V was trimmed by 5 bases and J by 2 bases, leaving 15 bases between them. The CDR3 has 15 residues. The V gene's germline CDR1 is MDHEN and CDR2 SYDVKM. This CDR3 is CASSDTHGGQETQYF. The CDR3 DNA is TGTGCCAGCAGTGACACGCACGGGGGTCAAGAGACCCAGTACTTC. The full variable domain, with the rest looked up from reference TRBV28 and TRBJ2-5, is DVKVTQSSRYLVKRTGEKVFLECVQDMDHENMFWYRQDPGLGLRLIYFSYDVKMKEKGDIPEGYSVSREKKERFSLILESASTNQTSMYLCASSDTHGGQETQYFGPGTRLLVL.

The rearrangement links TRBV5-1 to TRBJ2-1; 8 nucleotides line up with TRBD1. In germline, CDR1 is SGHRS, CDR2 YFSETQ. CDR3 size: 15 residues. Losses at the gene ends were 0 bases for V and 8 bases for J; bases not matched to a gene: 7. CDR3 amino acids: CASSLDTGGFDEQFF. CDR3 nucleotides: TGCGCCAGCAGCTTGGATACAGGGGGTTTCGATGAGCAGTTCTTC.

The chain links TRBV27 to TRBJ2-7; D is unresolved. Per the germline V gene, CDR1 is MNHEY and CDR2 is SMNVEV (reference sequence). Trimming took 2 bases from V and 4 from J, leaving 9 bases between them. This CDR3 comprises 13 residues. CDR3 loop: CASSLNYGYEQYF. The CDR3 DNA reads as TGTGCCAGCAGTTTAAATTACGGATACGAGCAGTACTTC.

V usage is TRBV5-5 and J usage is TRBJ2-5; tentative D call: TRBD2 (6 bases). CDR1 SGHKS and CDR2 YYEKEE come from the germline V gene (reference sequence). V was clipped by 2 bases and J by 4 bases, with 12 bases between them. The CDR3 runs 14 residues. CDR3 DNA: TGTGCCAGCAGCTTCGAGGGGCGGGGAGAGACCCAGTACTTC. Encoded protein: CASSFEGRGETQYF.

The chain uses TRBV9 and TRBJ2-5, with TRBD2 as a possible D gene (6 bases). The CDR3 is 14 amino acids. Germline loops: CDR1 SGDLS, CDR2 YYNGEE. V lost 5 bases to trimming and J lost 1 base, with 12 bases between them. The CDR3 nucleotides read TGTGCCAGCAGTGTCTTAGCGGTCCAAGAGACCCAGTACTTC. Encoded protein: CASSVLAVQETQYF.

This clone has at least ten counts. The J gene is TRBJ2-1, the V gene TRBV4-3; tentative D call: TRBD2 (6 bases). Deletions cut 0 bases from V and 12 bases from J, with 18 bases between. The CDR3 has 15 amino acids. CDR1 LGHNA and CDR2 YSLEER come from the germline V gene. The CDR3 sequence: CASSQDGVGTEAQFF. CDR3 nucleotides: TGCGCCAGCAGCCAAGATGGGGTGGGGACTGAGGCGCAGTTCTTC.

This clone has just one count. V and J are TRBV28 and TRBJ2-1; TRBD2 is a possible D gene (6 bases). V shed 5 bases and J shed 4 bases, with 15 bases lying between them. This CDR3 has 15 amino acids. Per the germline V gene, CDR1 is MDHEN and CDR2 is SYDVKM. For the CDR3, the DNA is TGTGCCAGCAGTCTCGGAGGGGTGAATTACAATGAGCAGTTCTTC. Translating gives CASSLGGVNYNEQFF. The whole variable domain, filled in from reference TRBV28 and TRBJ2-1, reads DVKVTQSSRYLVKRTGEKVFLECVQDMDHENMFWYRQDPGLGLRLIYFSYDVKMKEKGDIPEGYSVSREKKERFSLILESASTNQTSMYLCASSLGGVNYNEQFFGPGTRLTVL.

The chain combines TRBV5-1 with TRBJ2-1, with D unresolved. The CDR3 is 15 amino acids. Deletions cut 0 bases from V and 4 bases from J, with 11 bases between. Germline CDR1 is SGHRS and CDR2 is YFSETQ. CDR3 sequence (DNA): TGCGCCAGCAGCTTGGGAGCCCCAAATTACAATGAGCAGTTCTTC. Amino acids: CASSLGAPNYNEQFF.

This chain uses TRBV27 with TRBJ2-3; the match to TRBD2 covers 8 bases. CDR1 is MNHEY, CDR2 SMNVEV, per germline (reference sequence). CDR3 length: 13 residues. V was clipped by 2 bases and J by 5 bases; unmatched bases: 0. The CDR3 sequence is CASSLTSGDTQYF. The CDR3 DNA sequence: TGTGCCAGCAGTTTAACTAGCGGAGATACGCAGTATTTT.

On this clone itself: The sample contains more than one DNA sequence encoding this CDR3. The CDR3 DNA sequence: TGTGCCAGCAGCTTATCGGAGGCCACTGAAGCTTTCTTT. It specifies CASSLSEATEAFF. The chain links TRBV11-2 to TRBJ1-1; the D is unclear. The CDR3 covers 13 residues. Germline V CDR1 and CDR2: SGHAT, FQNNGV. V was cut by 2 bases and J by 4 bases, with 8 bases left in between.

As to this clone: At one boundary the junction diverges from the germline segment, which might be a read error. The chain links TRBV4-1 to TRBJ2-7; tentative D call: TRBD1 (6 bases). Germline loops: CDR1 MGHRA, CDR2 YSYEKL. The CDR3 spans 12 residues. The DNA of the CDR3 is TGCGCCAGCAGCCAACTCGGACAGATTTTCTCCTTC. This translates into CASSQLGQIFSF.

The chain couples TRBV6-1 to TRBJ1-3; D is unclear. Deletions cut 5 bases from V and 1 base from J, with 12 bases between. Germline CDR1 reads MNHNS; CDR2 reads SASEGT. The length of the CDR3 is 15 residues. As DNA, the CDR3 is TGTGCCAGCAGTCTCCCCTCGGGGTCTGGAAACACCATATATTTT. It encodes CASSLPSGSGNTIYF.

The chain uses TRBV6-5 and TRBJ2-5; the D gene is possibly TRBD2 (7 bases). V lost 5 bases to trimming and J lost 2 bases, with 12 bases between them. Germline CDR1 and CDR2: MNHEY and SVGAGI. The CDR3 contains 14 residues. As DNA, the CDR3 is TGTGCCAGCAGTCGCGGGGGCCAACAAGAGACCCAGTACTTC. It specifies CASSRGGQQETQYF.

This chain links TRBV14 with TRBJ1-5; D is ambiguous. Germline V gene sequence: CDR1 SGHDN, CDR2 FVKESK. This CDR3 contains 13 residues. The germline V and J ends were trimmed by 0 bases and 4 bases, with 4 bases remaining between them. CDR3 sequence: CASSQEVNQPQHF. CDR3 sequence (DNA): TGTGCCAGCAGCCAAGAGGTGAATCAGCCCCAGCATTTT. The full variable domain, with the rest looked up from reference TRBV14 and TRBJ1-5, is EAGVTQFPSHSVIEKGQTVTLRCDPISGHDNLYWYRRVMGKEIKFLLHFVKESKQDESGMPNNRFLAERTGGTYSTLKVQPAELEDSGVYFCASSQEVNQPQHFGDGTRLSIL.

This rearrangement joins TRBV7-9 to TRBJ1-2; 8 nucleotides align to TRBD1. CDR3 length: 14 residues. After removal of 2 bases from V and 7 bases from J, the junction contained 6 bases not matched to a gene. The germline V gene has CDR1 SEHNR and CDR2 FQNEAQ (reference sequence). CDR3 sequence reads: CASSLSRGLAGYTF. For the CDR3, the DNA is TGTGCCAGCAGCTTATCCAGGGGGCTGGCTGGCTACACCTTC.

The chain carries TRBV7-3 and TRBJ1-1, with D tentatively TRBD1 (6 bases). Germline lookup yields CDR1 SGHTA and CDR2 FQGTGA. Between the trimmed V and J ends, which lost 3 bases and 8 bases, there was a span of 10 bases. The CDR3 loop spans 12 amino acids. This CDR3 reads CASSFQGQEAFF. The CDR3 nucleotides read TGTGCCAGCAGCTTCCAGGGACAAGAAGCTTTCTTT.

The chain joins TRBV5-4 to TRBJ2-3; no reliable D call. Germline CDR1 SGHNT, CDR2 YYREEE (reference sequence). Between the trimmed V and J ends, which lost 4 bases and 2 bases, there was a span of 11 bases. The length of the CDR3 is 14 residues. The CDR3 region has the DNA TGTGCCAGCAGCCTCGAAGGGCCCACAGATACGCAGTATTTT. Translated: CASSLEGPTDTQYF.

CDR3 protein: CASSIWDRGKGYTF. CDR3 nucleotide sequence: TGTGCCAGTAGTATATGGGACAGGGGTAAGGGCTACACCTTC. The chain is built from TRBV19 and TRBJ1-2; the match to TRBD1 covers 10 bases. V lost 2 bases, J lost 8 bases, and 5 bases stayed unmatched. The length of the CDR3 is 14 residues. Germline-derived CDR1 and CDR2 are LNHDA and SQIVND (reference sequence). Using reference TRBV19 and TRBJ1-2 for the parts outside the CDR3, the full variable domain is DGGITQSPKYLFRKEGQNVTLSCEQNLNHDAMYWYRQDPGQGLRLIYYSQIVNDFQKGDIAEGYSVSREKKESFPLTVTSAQKNPTAFYLCASSIWDRGKGYTFGSGTRLTVV.

This clone was found once. The J gene is TRBJ2-7, the V gene TRBV4-1, with D possibly TRBD2 on 6 matching bases. Looked up from germline, CDR1 is MGHRA and CDR2 is YSYEKL. V dropped 1 base and J dropped 3 bases, with 16 bases sitting between them. The CDR3 runs 16 residues. CDR3 sequence (DNA): TGCGCCAGCAGCCAAGCCTCGGGGGTCCCCAACTACGAGCAGTACTTC. Its translation is CASSQASGVPNYEQYF.

The rearrangement uses TRBV2 and TRBJ2-5, with 7 bases aligning to TRBD2. The germline V gene encodes CDR1 SNHLY and CDR2 FYNNEI. CDR3 length: 13 amino acids. V lost 7 bases to trimming and J lost 5 bases; unmatched junction nucleotides: 7. CDR3 sequence (DNA): TGTGCCAGCATGCGGGAGCTGGGGGAGACCCAGTACTTC. This sequence encodes CASMRELGETQYF.

The chain has TRBV29-1 and TRBJ2-7, with TRBD1 identical over 7 bases. Germline CDR1 SQVTM, CDR2 ANQGSEA. The CDR3 has 12 amino acids. With 5 bases clipped from V and 1 base from J, the junction kept 2 bases outside the gene matches. The CDR3 here is CSVTTGSYEQYF. CDR3 bases: TGCAGCGTTACGACAGGGTCCTACGAGCAGTACTTC.

V and J are TRBV6-5 and TRBJ1-2, with D uncertain. The V gene lost 2 bases and the J gene lost 3 bases, with 13 bases spanning the gap. CDR3 length equals 15 residues. Germline-derived CDR1 and CDR2 are MNHEY and SVGAGI. CDR3 in amino acids: CASSYGREGYYGYTF. In DNA, the CDR3 is TGTGCCAGCAGTTACGGGCGGGAGGGATACTATGGCTACACCTTC.